This T cell receptor beta chain is drawn from a study of regulatory T cells in long-lasting Graves disease (dated by TCRdb to the early 2020s). About the investigation overall: In the newly diagnosed Graves' disease group, patients had been taking antithyroid drugs for less than 3 months. Patients with persistent Graves' disease were compared with patients with newly diagnosed Graves' disease using TCR sequencing and RNA sequencing of peripheral blood. The study was conducted in China and was registered as a clinical trial. TCR sequencing covered about 13 persistent and some 20 newly diagnosed Graves' disease patients, approximately 33 samples in total. The paper as a whole reports these results and caveats: Sequencing and analysis were limited to the TCR beta chain. The authors acknowledged the small sample size as a limitation that may reduce accuracy. Only peripheral blood was studied, because thyroid tissue, the primary lesion, was inaccessible. Compared with newly diagnosed patients, patients with persistent Graves' disease had lower TCR Shannon entropy and fewer highly expanded clones, which suggests clonal expansion. Patients with persistent disease shared more public clonotypes (fewer than 3,000) than newly diagnosed patients did (approximately 990). Preferential use of TRBV28, TRBJ1-2 and TRBJ2-5 was observed in persistent disease, whereas TRBV20-1 and TRBJ2-1 were favored in newly diagnosed disease.

The library was prepared using multiplex PCR. Sequencing instrument: Illumina HiSeq 4000. CDR3 regions were amplified by Arm-PCR with iRepertoire HTBI primers to construct TCR beta libraries. PCR products were gel purified before sequencing. The study's own analysis went as follows. A total of fewer than 80 TRBV and 14 TRBJ segments were identified across samples and were used for gene usage analysis of CDR3 amino acid clonotypes. COPE and FqMerger were used to merge the filtered high-quality paired reads into contigs. BLAST was used to align contigs to IMGT TRBV, TRBD and TRBJ reference genes, and CDR3 was defined according to IMGT. Any clonotype with a frequency above 0.1% was classified as a highly expanded clone. Repertoire diversity was measured by Shannon entropy, and V-J evenness by the Gini coefficient. Clonotypes shared by more than one individual were considered public. TCRdb's own reprocessing of the public reads used fastp at Q25 and MiXCR and kept productive beta chains. Under each unique CDR3 protein, matching rows form one entry showing the most common genes and DNA. These V and J calls derive from TCRdb rather than the authors' analysis. Here the sample has around 400,000 distinct CDR3 sequences; approximately 10% occur a single time. 18% of the sample is held by the ten biggest clonotypes.

The CDR3 has 17 amino acids, counting the end cysteine and phenylalanine. Of the read, only the CDR3 DNA is kept; its 51 bases are in frame from base 1. The junction shows trimming of 3 bases on V and 2 bases on J, plus 18 bases between the germline ends. This clonotype was counted ten times or more. There is no known antigen for this receptor. No base qualities exist here, and no much larger clone lies one base off it. The time point label of this sample denotes: newly diagnosed GD, antithyroid drugs for less than 3 months. For both TCR sequencing and RNA sequencing, RNA was extracted from PBMCs using TRIzol. The diagnosis of Graves' disease followed American Thyroid Association guidelines. Recruitment of patients was carried out at an endocrinology department in Xi'an, China. Each patient gave approximately 9.7 milliliters of peripheral blood, collected in an EDTA anticoagulant tube. Ficoll Paque Plus density gradient separation was used to isolate PBMCs, and no further T cell sorting was done. An Agilent 2100 Bioanalyzer and agarose gel were used to check RNA quality, and a NanoDrop 2000 was used to measure RNA concentration.

These data were also filed under a second study, of T cells in Graves' hyperthyroidism and ophthalmopathy. Per the second study: A patient counted as having stable Graves' hyperthyroidism if no progression to ophthalmopathy occurred over 18 months of follow-up. Hyperthyroidism patients were newly diagnosed, with disease duration under 2 months, and aged 18 to 65 years. Patients with uncontrolled infections, other autoimmune diseases, pregnancy or lactation were excluded. Clinical symptoms, serum thyroxine and TRAb, thyroid ultrasound, and orbital computed tomography formed the basis for the diagnoses. For the first round of RT-PCR on the TCR CDR3, the HTBI primer set was used together with the Qiagen OneStep RT-PCR kit. Most expanded thyroid clonotypes (frequency above 0.001) were also detected in blood, a finding suggesting that blood repertoires may reflect thyroid immune responses. Ophthalmopathy was separated from stable hyperthyroidism by a 13 V-J signature model, with approximately 89% sensitivity and 81% to 83% specificity obtained in cross-validation and 80%/75% obtained in testing. In validation, the model predicted progression to ophthalmopathy with 55% to 71% sensitivity and approximately 72% specificity, a median of about 6 months before onset. To identify distinguishing TCR V-J signatures, a discovery cohort of around 100 patients was used, comprising 43 with Graves' ophthalmopathy and around 60 with stable Graves' hyperthyroidism. An independent validation cohort of under 20 hyperthyroidism patients and 17 patients who later progressed to ophthalmopathy tested prospective prediction of ophthalmopathy. For training and testing, the roughly 97 patients in the discovery cohort were randomly divided in a 7:3 ratio. In about 6 Graves' hyperthyroidism patients, the study also compared T-cell repertoires from thyroid tissue with T-cell repertoires from blood. Once sampling was done, hyperthyroidism patients were given methimazole at a starting dose of 30 mg daily, whereas ophthalmopathy patients were given high-dose intravenous methylprednisolone. A second multiplex PCR round built the libraries, followed by size selection and purification. Paired-end sequencing of the libraries was performed with 100 bp reads on an Illumina HiSeq2000. SOAPnuke was used to process the raw data, throwing out any read that contained adapters or uncalled bases, had a mean Phred below 15, or lacked an exact constant-primer or identifier match. COPE v1.2.5 was used to merge high-quality paired reads, and clonotypes were defined as unique nucleotide sequences. MiTCR v1.1 was used to align clonotypes to the IMGT TRBV, TRBD and TRBJ reference segments. Analysis was restricted to V-J combinations with a frequency above 0.0001, which covered 98% to 99.2% of repertoires. The TCS score was defined as the ratio of F50 (clonal expansion) to E x V (chaos), calculated using BLOSUM62-based TCRdist between CDR3 peptides within each V-J. Welch's t-statistics and random forest reduced roughly 540 V-J features to 13, which were used in a naive Bayes classifier (R e1071). No statistical method was used to fix the sample size in advance, and group allocation was not hidden from the investigators. According to the paper, TCR Vbeta CDR3 sequencing was carried out on 135 peripheral blood samples, which came from fewer than 50 ophthalmopathy, fewer than 80 hyperthyroidism and 17 progressor patients.

The clonotype originates from a young woman with Graves disease. Donor details come from another sample of the same person, matched by shared clones. This specimen consisted of peripheral blood mononuclear cells (PBMCs), obtained at new diagnosis, from a patient treated with antithyroid drugs. Recombination connected TRBV12-3 or TRBV12-4 to TRBJ2-3; TRBD2 is a possible D gene, resting on 7 matching bases. The nucleotide sequence reads as follows: TGTGCCAGCAGTTTTTATCCAGCGGGGACACACACAGATACGCAGTATTTT. It specifies CASSFYPAGTHTDTQYF.